This T cell receptor (beta chain) was documented in a study of cytomegalovirus exposure and HLA in healthy donors. Germline CDR1 reads ENHRY; CDR2 reads SYGVKD. V was pared by 8 bases and J by 2 bases, with 18 bases between. The CDR3 is 15 amino acids. Method: immunoSEQ multiplex PCR; TCRdb's copy keeps in-frame clones and lacks some. Here the sample spans about 140,000 clones, roughly nine tenths being singletons. V is TRBV10-3 and J is TRBJ2-5; possibly TRBD1 for D (7 bases). The sample comprised PBMCs. The source is a man younger than 35 in good health and CMV-seronegative. Here the CDR3 reads CAIGGGTAAQETQYF. DNA of the CDR3: TGTGCCATCGGAGGAGGGACAGCCGCACAAGAGACCCAGTACTTC.